The 29 T cell receptor beta chains given below trace back to one sample, sequenced in a study of blood T cells in healthy people across ages. Primed by a sample-barcoded 5' primer and a J-beta primer mix, a second PCR proceeded for about 6 to 12 cycles. TCRdb reprocessed the 5' RACE reads via MiXCR and lists one record per CDR3 protein. The sample lists roughly 1,100,000 distinct CDR3 sequences; roughly a quarter were seen once. These records were also assigned to another study, of T cells of mothers and their children.

The sequenced sample consisted of blood. These receptors came from a girl aged 2-10 years in good health.

The chain is built from TRBV15 and TRBJ2-3; D is ambiguous. The length of the CDR3 is 14 residues. Looked up from germline, CDR1 is LNHNV and CDR2 is YYDKDF (reference sequence). The V gene lost 3 bases and the J gene lost 3 bases, with 10 bases spanning the gap. The CDR3 spells CATSRFVGTDTQYF. The DNA of the CDR3 is TGTGCCACCAGCAGGTTCGTCGGGACAGATACGCAGTATTTT.

The chain combines TRBV2 with TRBJ2-4, with no clear D. Germline V gives CDR1 SNHLY, CDR2 FYNNEI. The V gene lost 6 bases and the J gene lost 6 bases, with 21 bases spanning the gap. This CDR3 comprises 16 residues. In DNA form, the CDR3 reads TGTGCCAGCAGCTCCACTCAGCTTCGCGGTCGAAACATTCAGTACTTC. It is translated as CASSSTQLRGRNIQYF.

This clonotype has only a few counts. The rearrangement joins TRBV20-1 to TRBJ2-3; TRBD2 agrees at 7 bases. The junction had 7 bases not matched to a gene; V was cut back by 1 base and J by 0 bases. Per the germline V gene, CDR1 is DFQATT and CDR2 is SNEGSKA (reference sequence). The CDR3 consists of 16 residues. The DNA for the CDR3 is TGCAGTGCTAGAGCCCTGCTAGCGGTTAGCACAGATACGCAGTATTTT. Encoded protein: CSARALLAVSTDTQYF.

This clonotype was observed a handful of times. V gene TRBV7-2 combines with J gene TRBJ2-1, with 11 bases matching TRBD2. The germline V gene encodes CDR1 SGHTA and CDR2 FQGNSA. The CDR3 sequence is 15 residues long. V gave up 0 bases and J gave up 5 bases; unmatched junction bases: 0. DNA for the CDR3: TGTGCCAGCAGCTTAGCTAGCGGGGGGGACAATGAGCAGTTCTTC. As protein: CASSLASGGDNEQFF.

This clonotype was counted between two and nine times. The chain has TRBV4-1 and TRBJ1-4; D call uncertain. This CDR3 is built from 15 residues. Trimming took off 0 bases at V and 6 bases at J, with 11 bases between the two ends. Germline values: CDR1 MGHRA, CDR2 YSYEKL. CDR3 in amino acids: CASSQEQGLDEKLFF. For the CDR3, the DNA is TGCGCCAGCAGCCAAGAGCAAGGGTTGGATGAAAAACTGTTTTTT.

This clonotype has only a few counts. V usage is TRBV20-1 and J usage is TRBJ1-4, with TRBD1 as a possible D gene (5 bases). The V gene's germline CDR1 is DFQATT and CDR2 SNEGSKA (reference sequence). The CDR3 runs 15 residues. Between the trimmed V and J ends, which lost 3 bases and 2 bases, there was a span of 13 bases. The CDR3 loop is CSARSLRGTNEKLFF. The CDR3 nucleotides read TGCAGTGCTAGGTCCCTTAGGGGTACTAATGAAAAACTGTTTTTT.

This clonotype was recorded many times. This chain joins TRBV7-9 and TRBJ2-1; no clear D. The CDR3 has 12 residues. The germline gives CDR1 SEHNR, CDR2 FQNEAQ (reference sequence). V gave up 5 bases and J gave up 6 bases, with 8 bases separating them. CDR3: CASSLISNEQFF. Written as DNA, the CDR3 is TGTGCCAGCAGCCTAATCTCCAATGAGCAGTTCTTC.

The chain links TRBV20-1 to TRBJ2-7, with 10 bases identical to TRBD2. In germline, CDR1 is DFQATT, CDR2 SNEGSKA (reference sequence). V lost 5 bases, J lost 1 base, and 5 bases stayed unmatched. The CDR3 covers 14 residues. The CDR3 here is CSAAPSGRSYEQYF. The CDR3 DNA follows: TGCAGTGCTGCCCCTAGCGGGAGATCCTACGAGCAGTACTTC.

The chain has TRBV28 and TRBJ1-3; a weak D match, TRBD1 (5 bases). The CDR3 has 15 amino acids. V dropped 5 bases and J dropped 0 bases, with 11 bases sitting between them. Per germline, CDR1 MDHEN and CDR2 SYDVKM. In DNA, the CDR3 is TGTGCCAGCAGTGGGGGAAGTAGCTCTGGAAACACCATATATTTT. Protein product: CASSGGSSSGNTIYF.

This clonotype has just a few counts. The V and J genes are TRBV9 and TRBJ2-3; D gene ambiguous. With 0 bases removed from V and 6 bases from J, the gap between germline ends came to 8 bases. The length of the CDR3 is 13 residues. CDR1 is SGDLS and CDR2 is YYNGEE in the germline V gene. CDR3: CASSVEARDTQYF. In nucleotides, the CDR3 is TGTGCCAGCAGCGTAGAGGCTAGGGATACGCAGTATTTT.

This clonotype occurred once. The V gene is TRBV5-1, the J gene TRBJ2-3; D may be TRBD2 (5 bases). From germline, CDR1 is SGHRS and CDR2 YFSETQ. The CDR3 loop spans 14 amino acids. V was shortened by 4 bases and J by 5 bases, with 14 bases between the two germline ends. CDR3 sequence: CASSPQRVVDTQYF. CDR3 in DNA: TGCGCCAGCAGCCCACAGAGGGTCGTAGATACGCAGTATTTT.

The chain uses TRBV28 and TRBJ1-2; D not certain. The CDR3 contains 12 residues. Trimming took off 6 bases at V and 5 bases at J, with 10 bases between the two ends. In germline, CDR1 is MDHEN, CDR2 SYDVKM. In nucleotides, the CDR3 is TGTGCCAGCAGAAATTATTCTTATGGCTACACCTTC. It specifies CASRNYSYGYTF.

V gene TRBV12-3 or TRBV12-4 combines with J gene TRBJ1-2, with D hard to call. Between the trimmed V and J ends, which lost 6 bases and 4 bases, there was a span of 15 bases. The CDR3 contains 14 residues. In DNA form, the CDR3 reads TGTGCCAGCAGCGTGGAGGTATTCGGCTATGGCTACACCTTC. This gives the protein CASSVEVFGYGYTF.

A single count supports this clonotype. The chain couples TRBV11-2 to TRBJ1-4; D perhaps matches TRBD1 (5 bases). The germline CDR1 and CDR2 sequences are SGHAT and FQNNGV. Trimming removed 5 bases at V and 8 bases at J, with 15 bases between. The CDR3 has 14 residues. The CDR3 DNA sequence: TGTGCCAGCAGCGAAGGAGGGGTGGGCGAAAAACTGTTTTTT. Protein product: CASSEGGVGEKLFF.

This clonotype has more than one count but fewer than ten. V and J are TRBV7-9 and TRBJ1-2; D perhaps matches TRBD1 (5 bases). Germline loops: CDR1 SEHNR, CDR2 FQNEAQ (reference sequence). The CDR3 runs 13 residues. V lost 5 bases to trimming and J lost 3 bases, with 10 bases between them. This chain's CDR3 is CASSARVYYGYTF. The DNA of the CDR3 is TGTGCCAGCAGCGCCAGGGTATACTATGGCTACACCTTC.

This clonotype was detected once. The V and J genes are TRBV2 and TRBJ1-2, with D possibly being TRBD1 (5 bases). This CDR3 region has 13 residues. The ends were cut back, 6 bases at V and 8 bases at J, with 16 bases in the middle. Germline CDR1 and CDR2: SNHLY and FYNNEI. The CDR3 reads CASRGDPQVGYTF. DNA for the CDR3: TGTGCCAGCAGGGGGGACCCCCAGGTCGGCTACACCTTC. Drawing the rest from reference TRBV2 and TRBJ1-2, the complete variable domain is EPEVTQTPSHQVTQMGQEVILRCVPISNHLYFYWYRQILGQKVEFLVSFYNNEISEKSEIFDDQFSVERPDGSNFTLKIRSTKLEDSAMYFCASRGDPQVGYTFGSGTRLTVV.

This clonotype was seen a few times. The genes are TRBV4-1 and TRBJ1-2; D remains unclear. Germline values: CDR1 MGHRA, CDR2 YSYEKL. The CDR3 consists of 13 residues. Trimming pared 0 bases from V and 8 bases from J, leaving 10 bases between. CDR3 protein: CASSQEVREGYTF. CDR3 sequence (DNA): TGCGCCAGCAGCCAAGAAGTGAGGGAGGGCTACACCTTC.

This chain joins TRBV15 and TRBJ2-7, with D possibly being TRBD1 (5 bases). The CDR3 runs to 15 residues. V was cut by 0 bases and J by 7 bases, with 16 bases left in between. CDR1 is LNHNV, CDR2 YYDKDF, per germline (reference sequence). The CDR3 DNA follows: TGTGCCACCAGCAGAGATCTATTTGACAGCAAGGAGCAGTACTTC. Translated, it gives CATSRDLFDSKEQYF. The variable domain in full, with the rest retrieved from reference TRBV15 and TRBJ2-7, is DAMVIQNPRYQVTQFGKPVTLSCSQTLNHNVMYWYQQKSSQAPKLLFHYYDKDFNNEADTPDNFQSRRPNTSFCFLDIRSPGLGDTAMYLCATSRDLFDSKEQYFGPGTRLTVT.

This clonotype was picked up a small number of times. CDR3 bases: TGTGCCAGCAGCTTAAACGGGCCAGGAAACTATGGCTACACCTTC. Residues: CASSLNGPGNYGYTF. V gene TRBV7-3 combines with J gene TRBJ1-2; D remains ambiguous. V was cut by 1 base and J by 2 bases, with 11 bases left in between. Germline V lookup: CDR1 SGHTA, CDR2 FQGTGA. This CDR3 region has 15 residues.

This clonotype was detected only a few times. This rearrangement joins TRBV11-2 to TRBJ2-1; 7 bases fit TRBD1. The CDR3 contains 12 residues. CDR1 is SGHAT, CDR2 FQNNGV, per germline. After removal of 1 base from V and 15 bases from J, the junction contained 6 bases not matched to a gene. In DNA, the CDR3 is TGTGCCAGCAGCTTAGCTGACAGGGATGCGTTCTTC. Amino acids: CASSLADRDAFF.

This clonotype has a handful of counts. The genes are TRBV20-1 and TRBJ2-4, with TRBD1 matching over 7 bases. V was clipped by 5 bases and J by 2 bases; unmatched bases: 6. Germline V lookup: CDR1 DFQATT, CDR2 SNEGSKA (reference sequence). This CDR3 spans 14 amino acids. CDR3: CSASTGNPKNIQYF. CDR3 in DNA: TGCAGTGCTTCGACAGGGAACCCCAAAAACATTCAGTACTTC.

This clonotype was recorded a few times. The genes are TRBV7-2 and TRBJ2-5, with D uncertain. Trimming stripped 2 bases from V and 0 bases from J, with 13 bases between. This CDR3 has 16 residues. Germline lookup yields CDR1 SGHTA and CDR2 FQGNSA. Here the CDR3 reads CASSLYDGSYQETQYF. For the CDR3, the DNA is TGTGCCAGCAGCTTATATGACGGGTCGTACCAAGAGACCCAGTACTTC. Variable domain in full (rest from reference TRBV7-2 and TRBJ2-5): GAGVSQSPSNKVTEKGKDVELRCDPISGHTALYWYRQSLGQGLEFLIYFQGNSAPDKSGLPSDRFSAERTGGSVSTLTIQRTQQEDSAVYLCASSLYDGSYQETQYFGPGTRLLVL.

J is TRBJ2-1 and V is TRBV12-3 or TRBV12-4; TRBD1 aligns across 7 bases. The CDR3 has 15 amino acids. Trimming cost V 5 bases and J 6 bases; bases outside gene matches: 10. Written as DNA, the CDR3 is TGTGCCAGCAGTCTTAGGGGGCAGGCTAGCAATGAGCAGTTCTTC. Translation: CASSLRGQASNEQFF.

This clonotype was counted a few times. CDR3 protein: CASSRDSFPDTQYF. DNA for the CDR3: TGTGCCAGCAGCCGAGACTCCTTCCCAGATACGCAGTATTTT. The chain joins TRBV2 to TRBJ2-3; D is ambiguous. Germline V gene lookup returns CDR1 SNHLY and CDR2 FYNNEI. The CDR3 spans 14 residues. Trimming took 6 bases from V and 4 from J, leaving 14 bases between them.

The V and J genes are TRBV12-3 or TRBV12-4 and TRBJ1-1, with 9 nucleotides matching TRBD1. V dropped 5 bases and J dropped 2; count of bases not matched to a gene: 9. The CDR3 loop spans 16 amino acids. The CDR3 sequence is CASSPHPGQGNTEAFF. DNA for the CDR3: TGTGCCAGCAGTCCGCACCCGGGACAGGGAAACACTGAAGCTTTCTTT.

V usage is TRBV15 and J usage is TRBJ2-1; D is undetermined. Trimming shortened V by 3 bases and J by 12 bases, and 12 bases separated the two germline ends. CDR1 is LNHNV and CDR2 is YYDKDF in the germline V gene (reference sequence). This CDR3 is built from 12 residues. The CDR3 reads CATSRGLGWQFF. The CDR3 DNA is TGTGCCACCAGCAGGGGATTAGGATGGCAGTTCTTC.

This clonotype appeared a few times. Relative to the germline gene, one junction end is altered; a read error may explain this. V is TRBV6-5 and J is TRBJ2-6; the D gene could be TRBD1 or TRBD2 (5 bases each). The CDR3 has 16 residues. Germline CDR1 MNHEY, CDR2 SVGAGI. The CDR3 reads CASSYEGTAGANVLAF. CDR3 sequence (DNA): TGTGCCAGCAGTTACGAGGGGACGGCTGGGGCCAACGTCCTGGCTTTC.

The V gene is TRBV7-9, the J gene TRBJ2-7, with 9 bases that match TRBD1. Unmatched junction bases numbered 8, after V lost 4 bases and J lost 7 bases. CDR3 length: 14 residues. Germline V gives CDR1 SEHNR, CDR2 FQNEAQ (reference sequence). CDR3 protein: CASSSADRGDEQYF. The DNA of the CDR3 is TGTGCCAGCAGCTCCGCCGACAGGGGGGATGAGCAGTACTTC.

This clonotype was counted between two and nine times. The rearrangement links TRBV19 to TRBJ1-2; maybe TRBD1 (6 bases). Germline CDR1 reads LNHDA; CDR2 reads SQIVND (reference sequence). The V end lost 6 bases, the J end lost 4 bases, and 15 bases lay between the germline ends. This CDR3 is built from 14 residues. CDR3 sequence reads: CASSRGGILYGYTF. Here the CDR3 DNA reads TGTGCCAGTAGCCGGGGGGGCATCCTCTATGGCTACACCTTC.